This TCR beta chain was sequenced for a study of blood T cell repertoires in COVID-19. About the study: Some COVID-19 samples were acute and others convalescent; all came from the United States, Italy and Spain.

Measured with immunoSEQ multiplex PCR; TCRdb has only the in-frame clones, and not every one. This table has 200,000 to 250,000 clones, roughly 90% appearing once. Germline values: CDR1 SGHNT, CDR2 YYREEE (reference sequence). V lost 0 bases to trimming and J lost 2 bases, with 6 bases between them. The CDR3 is 14 amino acids. All enrollees were roughly 18 to 90 years old and from fewer than 25 US areas. Contact with a PCR-confirmed or clinician-diagnosed COVID-19 case occurred within 2 weeks of entry. The sequencing sample was made of PBMCs or T cells enriched from blood (not recorded which). The chain employs TRBV5-4 and TRBJ1-3; D gene uncertain. This TCR derives from a man younger than 45 who had been exposed to COVID-19. CDR3 in amino acids: CASSLESPGNTIYF. CDR3 nucleotide sequence: TGTGCCAGCAGCTTGGAGAGTCCTGGAAACACCATATATTTT. Together with reference TRBV5-4 and TRBJ1-3, the CDR3 gives the full variable domain: ETGVTQSPTHLIKTRGQQVTLRCSSQSGHNTVSWYQQALGQGPQFIFQYYREEENGRGNFPPRFSGLQFPNYSSELNVNALELDDSALYLCASSLESPGNTIYFGEGSWLTVV.